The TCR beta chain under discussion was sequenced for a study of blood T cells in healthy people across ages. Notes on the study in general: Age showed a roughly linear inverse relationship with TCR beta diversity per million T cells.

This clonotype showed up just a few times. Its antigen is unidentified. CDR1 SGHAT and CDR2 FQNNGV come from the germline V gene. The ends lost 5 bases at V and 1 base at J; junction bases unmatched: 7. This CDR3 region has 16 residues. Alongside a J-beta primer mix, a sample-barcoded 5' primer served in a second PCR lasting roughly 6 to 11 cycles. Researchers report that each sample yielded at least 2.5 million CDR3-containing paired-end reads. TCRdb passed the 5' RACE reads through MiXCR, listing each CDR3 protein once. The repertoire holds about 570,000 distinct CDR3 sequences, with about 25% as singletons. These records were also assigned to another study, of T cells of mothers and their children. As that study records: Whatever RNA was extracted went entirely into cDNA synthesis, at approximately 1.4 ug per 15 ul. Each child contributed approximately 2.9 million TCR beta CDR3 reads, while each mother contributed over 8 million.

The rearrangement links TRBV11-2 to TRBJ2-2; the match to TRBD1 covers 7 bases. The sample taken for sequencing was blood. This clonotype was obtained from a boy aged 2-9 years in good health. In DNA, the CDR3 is TGTGCCAGCAGCCCGGCCGGGACAGTGAACACCGGGGAGCTGTTTTTT. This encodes CASSPAGTVNTGELFF. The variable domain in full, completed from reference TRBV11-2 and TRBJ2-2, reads EAGVAQSPRYKIIEKRQSVAFWCNPISGHATLYWYQQILGQGPKLLIQFQNNGVVDDSQLPKDRFSAERLKGVDSTLKIQPAKLEDSAVYLCASSPAGTVNTGELFFGEGSRLTVL.